The 31 T cell receptor beta chains given below trace back to one sample, sequenced in a study of blood T cell repertoires in COVID-19. The method was immunoSEQ multiplex PCR; TCRdb's version includes in-frame clones alone and lacks a portion of them. The sample carries 200,000 to 300,000 clones, more than 75% recorded once. The sequencing input was peripheral blood. These receptors came from a woman aged 40 to 49 who had recovered from COVID-19.

As DNA, the CDR3 is TGTGCCAGTAGCCCAGCGGGAGGGCCGGGGTCTGGGGCCAACGTCCTGACTTTC. It encodes CASSPAGGPGSGANVLTF. The V gene is TRBV19, the J gene TRBJ2-6; 10 bases are a match to TRBD2. V dropped 6 bases and J dropped 1; count of bases not matched to a gene: 9. The CDR3 totals 18 residues. Germline CDR1 and CDR2: LNHDA and SQIVND (reference sequence). The full variable domain, its missing parts supplied by reference TRBV19 and TRBJ2-6, is DGGITQSPKYLFRKEGQNVTLSCEQNLNHDAMYWYRQDPGQGLRLIYYSQIVNDFQKGDIAEGYSVSREKKESFPLTVTSAQKNPTAFYLCASSPAGGPGSGANVLTFGAGSRLTVL.

This clone has a single count. This chain links TRBV2 with TRBJ2-2; 11 nucleotides align to TRBD2. With 8 bases clipped from V and 4 bases from J, the junction kept 9 bases outside the gene matches. Germline V gene data show CDR1 as SNHLY and CDR2 as FYNNEI. The CDR3 consists of 16 residues. The CDR3 DNA reads as TGTGCCAGCGAAGGCCCGACTAGCGGGATCACCGGGGAGCTGTTTTTT. Amino acid sequence: CASEGPTSGITGELFF.

The CDR3: CASSRTSGTTDTQYF. The DNA for the CDR3 is TGTGCCAGTAGCAGGACTAGCGGCACCACAGATACGCAGTATTTT. The V call is TRBV19, the J call TRBJ2-3; 10 nucleotides line up with TRBD2. V shed 6 bases, J shed 2 bases, and the junction held 5 bases outside the gene matches. CDR3 length: 15 residues. Germline CDR1 is LNHDA and CDR2 is SQIVND (reference sequence).

The chain recombines TRBV18 with TRBJ2-1; maybe TRBD2 (5 bases). Between the trimmed V and J ends, which lost 0 bases and 3 bases, there was a span of 12 bases. There are 16 residues in the CDR3. Per the germline V gene, CDR1 is KGHSH and CDR2 is LQKENI. The CDR3: CASSPPSLADYNEQFF. The CDR3 nucleotides read TGTGCCAGCTCACCACCGTCCCTAGCTGACTACAATGAGCAGTTCTTC. The variable domain in full, with the rest retrieved from reference TRBV18 and TRBJ2-1, is NAGVMQNPRHLVRRRGQEARLRCSPMKGHSHVYWYRQLPEEGLKFMVYLQKENIIDESGMPKERFSAEFPKEGPSILRIQQVVRGDSAAYFCASSPPSLADYNEQFFGPGTRLTVL.

The genes are TRBV24-1 and TRBJ1-2; D might be TRBD1 (6 bases). This CDR3 has 14 amino acids. Germline CDR1 is KGHDR and CDR2 is SFDVKD. Trimming stripped 7 bases from V and 0 bases from J, with 11 bases between. The CDR3 reads CATRETGANYGYTF. CDR3 sequence (DNA): TGTGCCACCAGGGAGACAGGAGCTAACTATGGCTACACCTTC.

The chain couples TRBV6-6 to TRBJ2-1; no reliable D call. Germline assignment: CDR1 MNHNY and CDR2 SVGAGI (reference sequence). V was cut by 4 bases and J by 6 bases, with 10 bases left in between. The CDR3 runs 13 residues. CDR3 in DNA: TGTGCCAGCAGTTTGGGCCCCGTCAATGAGCAGTTCTTC. As protein: CASSLGPVNEQFF.

The genes are TRBV15 and TRBJ2-1; 10 bases agree with TRBD2. The CDR3 loop spans 16 amino acids. With V trimmed by 0 bases and J by 9 bases, 8 bases remained unmatched. Per the germline V gene, CDR1 is LNHNV and CDR2 is YYDKDF (reference sequence). The chain's CDR3 is CATSRELRLAGSEQFF. The CDR3 nucleotides are TGTGCCACCAGCAGAGAATTGCGACTAGCGGGTTCTGAGCAGTTCTTC.

V and J are TRBV6-2 or TRBV6-3 and TRBJ2-5; 8 nucleotides match TRBD2. Germline trimming cut 6 bases from V and 9 bases from J; bases unmatched to any gene: 3. This CDR3 spans 11 amino acids. Germline V gene sequence: CDR1 MNHEY, CDR2 SVGEGT. The CDR3 DNA reads TGTGCCAGCAGCCGGCGGGAGGCCCAGTACTTC. Its translation: CASSRREAQYF.

The chain is built from TRBV30 and TRBJ1-1, with D perhaps matching TRBD1 (6 bases). The CDR3 loop spans 10 amino acids. The V end lost 8 bases, the J end lost 7 bases, and 11 bases lay between the germline ends. Germline assignment: CDR1 GTSNPN and CDR2 SVGIG (reference sequence). The CDR3 here is CATRTVEAFF. The CDR3 coding sequence is TGTGCCACCCGGACAGTTGAAGCTTTCTTT.

The chain combines TRBV5-3 with TRBJ2-1; possibly TRBD2 for D (7 bases). TRBV5-3 is sorted into the ORF group, with uncertain function. This CDR3 contains 16 residues. Trimming shortened V by 1 base and J by 4 bases, and 15 bases separated the two germline ends. The CDR3 protein is CARSLWGLAEYNEQFF. CDR3 bases: TGTGCCAGAAGCTTGTGGGGGCTAGCGGAGTACAATGAGCAGTTCTTC.

The chain joins TRBV6-6 to TRBJ2-7; tentatively, D is TRBD1 (7 bases). The germline V gene encodes CDR1 MNHNY and CDR2 SVGAGI (reference sequence). The CDR3 runs 16 residues. V lost 4 bases, J lost 0 bases, and 16 bases lay in between. As DNA, the CDR3 is TGTGCCAGCAGTTCCCTGGCAGGGGGGTCCTCCTACGAGCAGTACGTC. This sequence encodes CASSSLAGGSSYEQYV.

The V gene is TRBV9, the J gene TRBJ1-3; the D is unclear. V lost 3 bases, J lost 9 bases, and 10 bases lay in between. The CDR3 extends over 12 amino acids. Germline loops: CDR1 SGDLS, CDR2 YYNGEE. CDR3 DNA sequence: TGTGCCAGCAGCGCTTCGGTTGGCACCATATATTTT. It codes for CASSASVGTIYF.

The chain uses TRBV5-5 and TRBJ2-7; a possible D gene is TRBD2 (6 bases). Looked up from germline, CDR1 is SGHKS and CDR2 is YYEKEE (reference sequence). There are 15 residues in the CDR3. V dropped 1 base and J dropped 2 bases, with 13 bases sitting between them. The CDR3 DNA follows: TGTGCCAGCAGCTTGTCGGGGGTTAGGGCCTACGAGCAGTACTTC. It is translated as CASSLSGVRAYEQYF.

The chain carries TRBV13 and TRBJ2-6; D perhaps matches TRBD2 (5 bases). Germline CDR1 is PRHDT and CDR2 is FYEKMQ (reference sequence). The CDR3 sequence is 15 residues long. Trimming took off 5 bases at V and 1 base at J, with 9 bases between the two ends. The CDR3 loop is CASSPRVSGANVLTF. CDR3 nucleotide sequence: TGTGCCAGCAGCCCGAGGGTGTCTGGGGCCAACGTCCTGACTTTC.

The genes are TRBV5-4 and TRBJ2-7; 10 bases are shared with TRBD1. The germline gives CDR1 SGHNT, CDR2 YYREEE (reference sequence). V lost 4 bases to trimming and J lost 3 bases; unmatched junction nucleotides: 7. The CDR3 consists of 15 residues. CDR3 residues: CASSKDRGGYYEQYF. The CDR3 DNA follows: TGTGCCAGCAGCAAGGACAGGGGGGGATACTACGAGCAGTACTTC.

This clone occurred once. The chain links TRBV19 to TRBJ1-2; TRBD1 agrees at 10 bases. Germline CDR1 LNHDA, CDR2 SQIVND (reference sequence). Trimming took 5 bases from V and 4 from J; bases not matched to a gene: 4. This CDR3 has 14 residues. The CDR3 sequence: CASSGQGGGYGYTF. In DNA, the CDR3 is TGTGCCAGTAGTGGACAGGGGGGAGGCTATGGCTACACCTTC.

The chain uses TRBV27 and TRBJ2-1; D perhaps matches TRBD2 (6 bases). Germline V gene data show CDR1 as MNHEY and CDR2 as SMNVEV (reference sequence). Trimming removed 3 bases from V and 10 bases from J, with 16 bases in between. This CDR3 contains 14 residues. As DNA, the CDR3 is TGTGCCAGCAGTTTTGGGGCACTAGCAGCCGAGCAGTTCTTC. It translates to CASSFGALAAEQFF.

The chain links TRBV9 to TRBJ2-7, with 12 positions matching TRBD2. Germline CDR1 SGDLS, CDR2 YYNGEE. Trimming at V came to 2 bases and at J to 4 bases, leaving 10 bases not matched to a gene. This CDR3 spans 17 amino acids. Written as DNA, the CDR3 is TGTGCCAGCAGCGTTGGGCTAGCGGGAGGGAGGGGGTACGAGCAGTACTTC. Its protein is CASSVGLAGGRGYEQYF.

This chain links TRBV2 with TRBJ2-2; 12 nucleotides agree with TRBD2. The CDR3 spans 15 residues. V lost 7 bases, J lost 6 bases, and 6 bases stayed unmatched. Per the germline V gene, CDR1 is SNHLY and CDR2 is FYNNEI. CDR3 amino acids: CASMDPSGRAGELFF. CDR3 DNA: TGTGCCAGCATGGACCCTAGCGGGAGGGCCGGGGAGCTGTTTTTT.

The chain combines TRBV9 with TRBJ1-6; unclear D gene. CDR3 size: 13 residues. Trimming took 0 bases from V and 10 from J, leaving 8 bases between them. Germline CDR1 SGDLS, CDR2 YYNGEE. CDR3 loop: CASSVELRSPLHF. The CDR3 DNA reads TGTGCCAGCAGCGTAGAGCTGCGCTCACCCCTCCACTTT.

The rearrangement joins TRBV18 to TRBJ2-2, with TRBD2 as a possible D gene (5 bases). In germline, CDR1 is KGHSH, CDR2 LQKENI. Trimming pared 6 bases from V and 5 bases from J, leaving 19 bases between. The CDR3 totals 16 residues. The chain's CDR3 is CASSGFGRTGTGELFF. The CDR3 DNA reads as TGTGCCAGCTCTGGTTTCGGTAGGACTGGAACCGGGGAGCTGTTTTTT.

The V and J genes are TRBV29-1 and TRBJ1-2; 8 bases map to TRBD1. The V segment lost 1 base and the J segment 4 bases; nucleotides outside the gene matches: 5. CDR1 and CDR2 from the germline V gene are SQVTM and ANQGSEA. The CDR3 extends over 14 amino acids. CDR3 protein: CSVEGPGQVYGYTF. Written as DNA, the CDR3 is TGCAGCGTTGAAGGCCCGGGACAGGTCTATGGCTACACCTTC.

The chain links TRBV6-5 to TRBJ1-3; 8 bases line up with TRBD1. V shed 0 bases, J shed 15 bases, and the junction held 7 bases outside the gene matches. Per the germline V gene, CDR1 is MNHEY and CDR2 is SVGAGI. This CDR3 has 13 residues. The CDR3 spells CASSYSQGAPQYF. The CDR3 DNA is TGTGCCAGCAGTTACTCCCAGGGGGCGCCCCAATATTTT.

The chain carries TRBV9 and TRBJ1-1, with D hard to call. CDR1 and CDR2 from the germline V gene are SGDLS and YYNGEE. The length of the CDR3 is 13 residues. Trimming shortened V by 6 bases and J by 1 base, and 10 bases separated the two germline ends. Written as DNA, the CDR3 is TGTGCCAGCATCCCTGGCTGGAACACTGAAGCTTTCTTT. Its translation: CASIPGWNTEAFF.

The rearrangement uses TRBV9 and TRBJ2-3; D may be TRBD2 (6 bases). The CDR3 has 17 residues. Trimming cost V 0 bases and J 1 base, with 15 bases left between them. The germline V gene encodes CDR1 SGDLS and CDR2 YYNGEE. The CDR3 is CASSVGGRGGGTDTQYF. In nucleotides, the CDR3 is TGTGCCAGCAGCGTAGGTGGGCGAGGAGGGGGCACAGATACGCAGTATTTT.

The gene calls are TRBV3-1 (or the pseudogene TRBV3-2) and TRBJ1-1; perhaps TRBD1 as D (6 bases). Trimming removed 4 bases from V and 3 bases from J, with 12 bases in between. Looked up from germline, CDR1 is LGHDT and CDR2 is YNNKEL (reference sequence). CDR3 length: 14 amino acids. The CDR3 spells CASSPDSLDTEAFF. The CDR3 DNA sequence: TGTGCCAGCAGCCCGGACAGCCTTGACACTGAAGCTTTCTTT.

The V gene is TRBV15, the J gene TRBJ2-7; a possible D gene is TRBD2 (5 bases). The germline V gene encodes CDR1 LNHNV and CDR2 YYDKDF (reference sequence). This CDR3 contains 14 residues. V gave up 5 bases and J gave up 5 bases, with 16 bases separating them. CDR3 loop: CATSSRRGDHEQYF. In nucleotides, the CDR3 is TGTGCCACCAGCTCGCGACGGGGAGACCACGAGCAGTACTTC.

The V call is TRBV5-4, the J call TRBJ2-3; no clear D. Deletions cut 4 bases from V and 0 bases from J, with 6 bases between. Germline V gene lookup returns CDR1 SGHNT and CDR2 YYREEE (reference sequence). CDR3 length: 13 residues. CDR3: CASSPLSTDTQYF. CDR3 bases: TGTGCCAGCAGCCCACTGAGCACAGATACGCAGTATTTT.

This chain links TRBV10-3 with TRBJ2-3; TRBD2 matches 7 bases. V shed 6 bases and J 5 bases; nucleotides not matched to a gene: 17. CDR1 is ENHRY, CDR2 SYGVKD, per germline. This CDR3 has 17 amino acids. This CDR3 is CAISALALGEGLDTQYF. In DNA form, the CDR3 reads TGTGCCATCAGCGCCCTAGCTCTGGGGGAGGGCCTAGATACGCAGTATTTT.

V usage is TRBV4-2 and J usage is TRBJ2-7, with 8 positions matching TRBD2. This CDR3 has 18 amino acids. V dropped 1 base and J dropped 0; count of bases not matched to a gene: 11. Germline V gives CDR1 LGHNA, CDR2 YNFKEQ. The CDR3 coding sequence is TGTGCCAGCAGCCAAGTTGGGTTAGCGGGACCAAGCTCCTACGAGCAGTACGTC. Its translation is CASSQVGLAGPSSYEQYV.

The chain uses TRBV4-1 and TRBJ1-5; 9 bases align to TRBD1. The CDR3 is 16 amino acids. Germline V gene data show CDR1 as MGHRA and CDR2 as YSYEKL. Losses at the gene ends were 0 bases for V and 7 bases for J; bases not matched to a gene: 7. This chain's CDR3 is CASSQDRGQGGQPQHF. CDR3 nucleotide sequence: TGCGCCAGCAGCCAAGATCGGGGACAGGGAGGCCAGCCCCAGCATTTT.